What follows are 24 T cell receptor beta chains derived from one specimen sequenced in a study of OX40 agonist ivuxolimab in advanced cancers. TCRdb keeps only in-frame clones here, not all; method: immunoSEQ multiplex PCR. The sample contains approximately 100,000 clones, about 80% of which appear only once. The sequencing here drew on CD4+ or CD8+ T cells sorted from blood, taken in a trial of the OX40 agonist ivuxolimab. These receptors came from an adult with an advanced solid tumor such as melanoma, head and neck, liver or kidney cancer.

This rearrangement joins TRBV7-2 to TRBJ1-1, with unresolved D. CDR3 length equals 16 residues. CDR1 is SGHTA, CDR2 FQGNSA, per germline. The V end was cut by 2 bases, the J end by 0 bases, with 13 bases between. The CDR3 is CASSLSVAEMNTEAFF. In DNA form, the CDR3 reads TGTGCCAGCAGCTTAAGTGTAGCAGAGATGAACACTGAAGCTTTCTTT.

This rearrangement joins TRBV4-2 to TRBJ1-2; 10 bases map to TRBD1. The CDR3 consists of 18 residues. V was clipped by 0 bases and J by 4 bases; unmatched bases: 11. Germline assignment: CDR1 LGHNA and CDR2 YNFKEQ. The CDR3 sequence is CASSQDPYPGQGSYGYTF. The CDR3 DNA sequence: TGTGCCAGCAGCCAAGATCCCTACCCGGGACAGGGGTCCTATGGCTACACCTTC.

The V and J genes are TRBV19 and TRBJ2-2; D remains ambiguous. Trimming left V 5 bases short and J 6 bases short, with 4 bases between. The CDR3 loop spans 11 amino acids. Per the germline V gene, CDR1 is LNHDA and CDR2 is SQIVND (reference sequence). In nucleotides, the CDR3 is TGTGCCAGTAGTCGGTCCGGGGAGCTGTTTTTT. This codes for CASSRSGELFF.

CDR3 bases: TGTGCTAGTGGTTTGGTACTTGGGATGGTCTCCTACAATGAGCAGTTCTTC. Protein sequence: CASGLVLGMVSYNEQFF. V is TRBV12-5 and J is TRBJ2-1; no definite D call. The CDR3 runs to 17 residues. Germline V CDR1 and CDR2: LGHNT, FRNRAP. V lost 0 bases, J lost 0 bases, and 12 bases lay in between.

The J gene is TRBJ1-2, the V gene TRBV6-6, with D unclear. V was pared by 10 bases and J by 0 bases, with 15 bases between. The germline V gene encodes CDR1 MNHNY and CDR2 SVGAGI (reference sequence). The CDR3 is 14 residues long. Here the CDR3 reads CATGPGVTNYGYTF. The CDR3 DNA sequence: TGTGCCACCGGCCCGGGAGTAACTAACTATGGCTACACCTTC.

The chain has TRBV27 and TRBJ2-7; 7 positions match TRBD1. CDR1 MNHEY and CDR2 SMNVEV come from the germline V gene (reference sequence). Trimming at V came to 6 bases and at J to 2 bases, leaving 13 bases not matched to a gene. The length of the CDR3 is 16 residues. The CDR3 sequence is CASSPTGAGGAYEQYF. The CDR3 nucleotides read TGTGCCAGCAGCCCTACAGGGGCTGGAGGCGCCTACGAGCAGTACTTC.

This chain uses TRBV15 with TRBJ2-3; TRBD2 matches 9 bases. Germline V CDR1 and CDR2: LNHNV, YYDKDF (reference sequence). Trimming removed 1 base from V and 5 bases from J; junction bases left unmatched: 10. The CDR3 has 17 amino acids. The DNA of the CDR3 is TGTGCCACCAGCAGAGGAGCAGCGGGAGGAGTTGGAGATACGCAGTATTTT. Translating gives CATSRGAAGGVGDTQYF.

The chain uses TRBV7-2 and TRBJ2-5; 7 bases line up with TRBD2. V was clipped by 4 bases and J by 1 base; unmatched bases: 3. The CDR3 consists of 14 residues. CDR1 is SGHTA and CDR2 is FQGNSA in the germline V gene. The DNA of the CDR3 is TGTGCCAGCAGCTGGACGGGAGGCCAAGAGACCCAGTACTTC. Amino acids: CASSWTGGQETQYF.

This clone was observed at least ten times. Other DNA sequences in the sample encode the same CDR3. In DNA form, the CDR3 reads TGTGCCAGCAGCCAAGAGTTGACAGGGGATTACGAGCAGTACTTC. This translates into CASSQELTGDYEQYF. This chain connects TRBV14 to TRBJ2-7; TRBD1 aligns across 8 bases. V was clipped by 0 bases and J by 4 bases; unmatched bases: 5. Germline CDR1 reads SGHDN; CDR2 reads FVKESK. The CDR3 contains 15 residues. Complete variable domain (other parts from reference TRBV14 and TRBJ2-7): EAGVTQFPSHSVIEKGQTVTLRCDPISGHDNLYWYRRVMGKEIKFLLHFVKESKQDESGMPNNRFLAERTGGTYSTLKVQPAELEDSGVYFCASSQELTGDYEQYFGPGTRLTVT.

This clone was counted between two and nine times. The gene calls are TRBV4-3 and TRBJ1-4; D possibly corresponds to TRBD1 (6 bases). The CDR3 contains 15 residues. CDR1 and CDR2 (germline): LGHNA, YSLEER. The V and J ends lost 0 bases and 6 bases respectively, with 11 bases between them. CDR3 residues: CASSQDMAGDEKLFF. The CDR3 region has the DNA TGCGCCAGCAGCCAAGATATGGCAGGGGATGAAAAACTGTTTTTT.

The chain employs TRBV7-9 and TRBJ1-3, with a weak D call TRBD1 (5 bases). V was trimmed by 1 base and J by 0 bases, leaving 13 bases between them. The CDR3 sequence is 17 residues long. Germline V gene sequence: CDR1 SEHNR, CDR2 FQNEAQ (reference sequence). In nucleotides, the CDR3 is TGTGCCAGCAGCTTAGGGGACCCCTGGGGCTCTGGAAACACCATATATTTT. The encoded protein is CASSLGDPWGSGNTIYF.

This chain joins TRBV4-1 and TRBJ2-7; D tentatively reads TRBD1 or TRBD2 (5 bases each). The V gene lost 1 base and the J gene lost 2 bases, with 12 bases spanning the gap. The CDR3 sequence is 15 residues long. Germline CDR1 is MGHRA and CDR2 is YSYEKL. As DNA, the CDR3 is TGCGCCAGCAGCCAAGGACGGGGCCAAACCTACGAGCAGTACTTC. It encodes CASSQGRGQTYEQYF.

The rearrangement links TRBV27 to TRBJ2-7; TRBD2 aligns across 9 bases. This CDR3 spans 16 amino acids. Germline loops: CDR1 MNHEY, CDR2 SMNVEV (reference sequence). The V segment lost 5 bases and the J segment 4 bases; nucleotides outside the gene matches: 12. The chain's CDR3 is CASSLIGVAGAYEQYF. The CDR3 nucleotides read TGTGCCAGCAGTCTTATTGGAGTAGCGGGAGCTTACGAGCAGTACTTC.

The genes are TRBV7-9 and TRBJ1-1, with TRBD1 as a possible D gene (6 bases). Germline V gene lookup returns CDR1 SEHNR and CDR2 FQNEAQ (reference sequence). V was clipped by 0 bases and J by 7 bases, with 12 bases between them. The CDR3 covers 14 residues. The CDR3, as DNA: TGTGCCAGCAGCTTAGCGACAAGGGGGGGTGAAGCTTTCTTT. Encoded protein: CASSLATRGGEAFF.

This chain uses TRBV30 with TRBJ1-3; D possibly corresponds to TRBD1 (5 bases). Trimming pared 0 bases from V and 1 base from J, leaving 16 bases between. CDR1 GTSNPN and CDR2 SVGIG come from the germline V gene (reference sequence). The CDR3 runs to 17 residues. CDR3 loop: CAWSVAPPGVSGNTIYF. The CDR3 DNA is TGTGCCTGGAGTGTAGCCCCTCCGGGGGTATCTGGAAACACCATATATTTT.

The chain recombines TRBV14 with TRBJ2-7; 8 positions agree with TRBD1. Germline loops: CDR1 SGHDN, CDR2 FVKESK. V gave up 6 bases and J gave up 1 base; unmatched junction bases: 2. This CDR3 region has 13 residues. The CDR3 nucleotides read TGTGCCAGCAGGGGGACAGGATCCTACGAGCAGTACTTC. It codes for CASRGTGSYEQYF.

The chain combines TRBV9 with TRBJ2-5; D perhaps matches TRBD1 (6 bases). Germline CDR1 reads SGDLS; CDR2 reads YYNGEE. The CDR3 spans 16 residues. V was trimmed by 3 bases and J by 0 bases, leaving 15 bases between them. This CDR3 is CASSARDNRYQETQYF. The CDR3 coding sequence is TGTGCCAGCAGCGCCCGGGACAACCGGTACCAAGAGACCCAGTACTTC. Drawing the rest from reference TRBV9 and TRBJ2-5, the complete variable domain is DSGVTQTPKHLITATGQRVTLRCSPRSGDLSVYWYQQSLDQGLQFLIQYYNGEERAKGNILERFSAQQFPDLHSELNLSSLELGDSALYFCASSARDNRYQETQYFGPGTRLLVL.

The rearrangement joins TRBV19 to TRBJ2-6; TRBD2 matches at 7 bases. This CDR3 spans 15 amino acids. The germline CDR1 and CDR2 sequences are LNHDA and SQIVND (reference sequence). Trimming cost V 4 bases and J 2 bases; bases outside gene matches: 2. CDR3 coding DNA: TGTGCCAGTAGTAATCGGGGGGCTGGGGCCAACGTCCTGACTTTC. Its protein is CASSNRGAGANVLTF.

The chain joins TRBV7-8 to TRBJ1-1, with D possibly matching TRBD1 (5 bases). The CDR3 runs to 14 residues. Germline CDR1 is SGHVS and CDR2 is FQNEAQ. Deletions cut 4 bases from V and 4 bases from J, with 13 bases between. The DNA for the CDR3 is TGTGCCAGCAGCTCACAGGTACTGATCACTGAAGCTTTCTTT. Protein: CASSSQVLITEAFF. Full variable domain (outside the CDR3, taken from reference TRBV7-8 and TRBJ1-1): GAGVSQSPRYKVAKRGQDVALRCDPISGHVSLFWYQQALGQGPEFLTYFQNEAQLDKSGLPSDRFFAERPEGSVSTLKIQRTQQEDSAVYLCASSSQVLITEAFFGQGTRLTVV.

The J gene is TRBJ2-3, the V gene TRBV5-6, with D uncertain. V was cut by 1 base and J by 6 bases, with 9 bases left in between. Germline assignment: CDR1 SGHDT and CDR2 YYEEEE. The CDR3 sequence is 13 residues long. In DNA, the CDR3 is TGTGCCAGCAGCTTGTTCATGGGTGATACGCAGTATTTT. Translation: CASSLFMGDTQYF.

The chain has TRBV18 and TRBJ1-5; D not certain. Germline V lookup: CDR1 KGHSH, CDR2 LQKENI. Trimming removed 2 bases from V and 0 bases from J, with 8 bases in between. The CDR3 runs to 15 residues. The CDR3 here is CASSPGGYSNQPQHF. The DNA for the CDR3 is TGTGCCAGCTCACCAGGAGGCTATAGCAATCAGCCCCAGCATTTT. The full variable domain, rest sourced from reference TRBV18 and TRBJ1-5, is NAGVMQNPRHLVRRRGQEARLRCSPMKGHSHVYWYRQLPEEGLKFMVYLQKENIIDESGMPKERFSAEFPKEGPSILRIQQVVRGDSAAYFCASSPGGYSNQPQHFGDGTRLSIL.

This clone was observed once. The chain is built from TRBV29-1 and TRBJ2-3; D possibly uses TRBD1 or TRBD2 (5 bases each). The CDR3 runs 12 residues. Germline loops: CDR1 SQVTM, CDR2 ANQGSEA. V lost 5 bases and J lost 0, with 6 bases in between. CDR3 sequence: CSVRDSTDTQYF. For the CDR3, the DNA is TGCAGCGTTCGGGACAGCACAGATACGCAGTATTTT.

The chain links TRBV5-6 to TRBJ1-3; no clear D. Trimming took 0 bases from V and 3 from J, leaving 10 bases between them. Germline CDR1 and CDR2: SGHDT and YYEEEE. The CDR3 length is 15 residues. The DNA of the CDR3 is TGTGCCAGCAGCTTGGTCAGGCCCCTTGGAAACACCATATATTTT. Amino acid sequence: CASSLVRPLGNTIYF.

The chain uses TRBV5-1 and TRBJ2-2, with D possibly being TRBD1 or TRBD2 (5 bases each). CDR3 size: 15 residues. Germline CDR1 SGHRS, CDR2 YFSETQ. V was clipped by 2 bases and J by 1 base, with 9 bases between them. The CDR3 is CASSFGGRNTGELFF. The CDR3 nucleotides read TGCGCCAGCAGCTTTGGGGGACGGAACACCGGGGAGCTGTTTTTT.